This T cell receptor beta chain was sequenced during a study of T cell responses to AZD1222 COVID-19 vaccine. Points from the study as a whole: Sampling captured repertoires only after the peak T cell response. The study identified only 6 or 7 AZD1222 recipients as seropositive at baseline. Vaccine-associated CD4 TCRs spanned spike, dominant at 160-218 and 743-854.

With respect to this clone: The antigen remains undetermined.

The protocol was immunoSEQ multiplex PCR, while the TCRdb copy is restricted to in-frame clones and leaves out a portion. The sample contains 150,000 or so clones, 75% to 90% of which appear only once. The V and J ends lost 10 bases and 5 bases, in that order; junction bases with no gene match: 11. Germline V CDR1 and CDR2: MNHEY, SVGAGI. The CDR3 length is 14 residues. The sample was peripheral blood, taken on day 0 of MenACWY control vaccination. The chain joins TRBV6-5 to TRBJ1-1, with 9 bases aligning to TRBD1. The receptor comes from an adult in good health. The CDR3 sequence: CANSRQGGATEAFF. The CDR3 DNA reads TGTGCCAACAGCCGACAGGGGGGCGCAACTGAAGCTTTCTTT.